This T cell receptor (beta chain) was retrieved from a study of T-cell reconstitution after alpha-beta-depleted transplantation in children. Study results and caveats: At the one-year point after transplant, T-cell counts and TCRbeta diversity were found to come mostly from T cells that had been newly produced.

Ten or more counts support this clonotype. Antigen: not known. Unique molecular identifiers were built into the TCRbeta library. Via MiXCR, TCRdb re-called the PCR reads, giving one row per CDR3 protein. The sample yields about 230,000 distinct CDR3 sequences, roughly a tenth seen once. CDR1 and CDR2 (germline): LNHDA, SQIVND (reference sequence). V trimming: 9 bases; J trimming: 4 bases; junction bases outside the gene matches: 9. The CDR3 has 14 amino acids. J is TRBJ2-5 and V is TRBV19; 9 nucleotides line up with TRBD1. This sequence was found in a child younger than two with acute myeloid leukemia, due to receive a stem cell transplant. Source: PBMCs, taken before TCRalphabeta/CD19-depleted stem cell transplant. CDR3 loop: CARGDREWAETQYF. The CDR3 nucleotides read TGTGCCAGGGGGGACAGGGAGTGGGCAGAGACCCAGTACTTC. The full variable domain, with the rest looked up from reference TRBV19 and TRBJ2-5, is DGGITQSPKYLFRKEGQNVTLSCEQNLNHDAMYWYRQDPGQGLRLIYYSQIVNDFQKGDIAEGYSVSREKKESFPLTVTSAQKNPTAFYLCARGDREWAETQYFGPGTRLLVL.